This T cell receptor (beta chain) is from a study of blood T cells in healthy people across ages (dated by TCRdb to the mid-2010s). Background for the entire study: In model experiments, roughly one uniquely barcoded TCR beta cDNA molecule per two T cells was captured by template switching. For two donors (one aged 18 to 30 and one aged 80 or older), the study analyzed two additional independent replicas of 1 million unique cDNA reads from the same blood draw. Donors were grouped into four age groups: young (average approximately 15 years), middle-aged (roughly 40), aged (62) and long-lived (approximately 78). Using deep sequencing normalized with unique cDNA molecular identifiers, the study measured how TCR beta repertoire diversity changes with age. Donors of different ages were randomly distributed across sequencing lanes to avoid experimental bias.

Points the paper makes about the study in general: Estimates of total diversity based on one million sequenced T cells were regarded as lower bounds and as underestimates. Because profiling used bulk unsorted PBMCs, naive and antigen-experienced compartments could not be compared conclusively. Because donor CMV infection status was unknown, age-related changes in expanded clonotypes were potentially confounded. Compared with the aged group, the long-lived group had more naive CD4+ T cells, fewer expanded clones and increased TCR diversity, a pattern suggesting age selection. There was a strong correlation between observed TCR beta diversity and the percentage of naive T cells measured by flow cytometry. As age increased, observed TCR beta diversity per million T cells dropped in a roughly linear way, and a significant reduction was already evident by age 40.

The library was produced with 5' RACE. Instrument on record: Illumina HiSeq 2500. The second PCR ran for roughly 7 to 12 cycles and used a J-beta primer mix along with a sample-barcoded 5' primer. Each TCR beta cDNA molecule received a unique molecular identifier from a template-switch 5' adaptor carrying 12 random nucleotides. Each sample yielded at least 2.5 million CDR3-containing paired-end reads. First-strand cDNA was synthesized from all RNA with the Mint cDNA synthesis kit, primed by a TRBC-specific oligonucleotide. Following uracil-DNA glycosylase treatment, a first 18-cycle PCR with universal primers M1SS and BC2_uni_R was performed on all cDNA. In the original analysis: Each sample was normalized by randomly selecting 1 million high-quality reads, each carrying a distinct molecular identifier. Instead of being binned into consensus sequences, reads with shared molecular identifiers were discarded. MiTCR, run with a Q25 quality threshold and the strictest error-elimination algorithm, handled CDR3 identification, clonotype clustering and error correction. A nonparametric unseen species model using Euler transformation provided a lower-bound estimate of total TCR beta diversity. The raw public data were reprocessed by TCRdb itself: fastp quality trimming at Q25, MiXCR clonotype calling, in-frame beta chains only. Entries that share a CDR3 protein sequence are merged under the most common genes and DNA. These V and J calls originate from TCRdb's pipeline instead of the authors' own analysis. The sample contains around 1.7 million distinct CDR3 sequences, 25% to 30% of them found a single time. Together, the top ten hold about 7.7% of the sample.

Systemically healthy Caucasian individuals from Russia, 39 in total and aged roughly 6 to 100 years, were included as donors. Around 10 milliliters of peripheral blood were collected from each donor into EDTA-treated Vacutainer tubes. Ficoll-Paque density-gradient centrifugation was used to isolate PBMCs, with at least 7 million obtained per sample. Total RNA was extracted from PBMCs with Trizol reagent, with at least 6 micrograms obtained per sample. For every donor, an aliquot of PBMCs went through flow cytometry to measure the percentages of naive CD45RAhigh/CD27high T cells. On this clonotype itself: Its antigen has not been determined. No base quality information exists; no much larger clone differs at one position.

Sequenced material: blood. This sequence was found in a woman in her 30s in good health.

For the CDR3, the sequence is CASSASGGPNYEQFF. The nucleotide sequence reads TGCGCCAGCAGCGCAAGTGGGGGGCCCAATTATGAGCAGTTCTTC. The chain is assembled from TRBV5-1 and TRBJ2-1; the D gene is perhaps TRBD1 or TRBD2, each of them matching over 6 bases. The CDR3 runs 15 amino acids, cysteine and phenylalanine included. The sequence is cut down to CDR3 DNA, 45 bases in frame from base 1. Looking up the germline V gene yields CDR1 SGHRS and CDR2 YFSETQ. The V end loses 4 bases and the J end loses 8 bases, and a stretch of 19 bases separates them. The CDR3 plus the reference TRBV5-1 and TRBJ2-1 genes for the other parts give the full variable domain: KAGVTQTPRYLIKTRGQQVTLSCSPISGHRSVSWYQQTPGQGLQFLFEYFSETQRNKGNFPGRFSGRQFSNSRSEMNVSTLELGDSALYLCASSASGGPNYEQFFGPGTRLTVL.